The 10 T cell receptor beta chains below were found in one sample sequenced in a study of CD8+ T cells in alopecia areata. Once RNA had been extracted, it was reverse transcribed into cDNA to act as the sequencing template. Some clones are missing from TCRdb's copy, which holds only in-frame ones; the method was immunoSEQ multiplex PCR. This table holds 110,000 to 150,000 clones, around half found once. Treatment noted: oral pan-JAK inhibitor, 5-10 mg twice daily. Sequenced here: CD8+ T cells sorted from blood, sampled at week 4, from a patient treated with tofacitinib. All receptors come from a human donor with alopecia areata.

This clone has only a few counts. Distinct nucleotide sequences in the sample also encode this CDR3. The CDR3 DNA is TGTGCCAGCAGCTTGAAAGGGAGGAACACCGGGGAGCTGTTTTTT. Translated: CASSLKGRNTGELFF. The J gene is TRBJ2-2, the V gene TRBV5-4, with a weak D call TRBD2 (5 bases). The CDR3 sequence is 15 residues long. Germline CDR1 and CDR2: SGHNT and YYREEE (reference sequence). The V and J ends lost 1 base and 1 base respectively, with 8 bases between them.

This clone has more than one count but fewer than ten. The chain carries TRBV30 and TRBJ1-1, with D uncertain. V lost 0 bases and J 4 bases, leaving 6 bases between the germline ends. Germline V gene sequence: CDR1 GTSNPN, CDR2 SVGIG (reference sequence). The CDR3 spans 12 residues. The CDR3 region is CAWSVSSTEAFF. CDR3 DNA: TGTGCCTGGAGTGTTAGTTCCACTGAAGCTTTCTTT.

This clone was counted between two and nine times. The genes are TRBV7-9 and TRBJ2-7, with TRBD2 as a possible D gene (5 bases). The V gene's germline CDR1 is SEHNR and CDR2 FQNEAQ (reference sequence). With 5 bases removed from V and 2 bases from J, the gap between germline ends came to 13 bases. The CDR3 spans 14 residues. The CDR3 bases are TGTGCCAGCAGCCCCCTCGGGGAAGCCTACGAGCAGTACTTC. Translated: CASSPLGEAYEQYF.

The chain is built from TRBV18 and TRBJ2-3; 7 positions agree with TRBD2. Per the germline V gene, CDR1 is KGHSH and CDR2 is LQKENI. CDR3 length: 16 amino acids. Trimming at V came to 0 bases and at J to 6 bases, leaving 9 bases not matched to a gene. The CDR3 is CASSPPSGGNQDTQYF. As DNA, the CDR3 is TGTGCCAGCTCACCACCCTCGGGAGGAAACCAGGATACGCAGTATTTT.

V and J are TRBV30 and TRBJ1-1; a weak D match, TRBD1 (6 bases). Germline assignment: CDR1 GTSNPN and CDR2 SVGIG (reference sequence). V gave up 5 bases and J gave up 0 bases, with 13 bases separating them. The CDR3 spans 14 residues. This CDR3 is CAWGPDSMNTEAFF. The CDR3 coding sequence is TGTGCCTGGGGCCCGGACAGTATGAACACTGAAGCTTTCTTT.

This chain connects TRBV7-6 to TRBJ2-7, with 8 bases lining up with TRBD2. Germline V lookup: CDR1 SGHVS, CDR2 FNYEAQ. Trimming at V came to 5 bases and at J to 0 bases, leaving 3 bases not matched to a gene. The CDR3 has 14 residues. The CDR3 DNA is TGTGCCAGCAGCAGACTAGCGACCTCCTACGAGCAGTACTTC. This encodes CASSRLATSYEQYF.

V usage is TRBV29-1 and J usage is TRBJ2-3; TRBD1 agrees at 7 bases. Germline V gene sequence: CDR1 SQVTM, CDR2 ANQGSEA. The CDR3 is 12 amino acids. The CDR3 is CGVGQSTDTQYF. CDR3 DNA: TGCGGAGTGGGACAGAGCACAGATACGCAGTATTTT.

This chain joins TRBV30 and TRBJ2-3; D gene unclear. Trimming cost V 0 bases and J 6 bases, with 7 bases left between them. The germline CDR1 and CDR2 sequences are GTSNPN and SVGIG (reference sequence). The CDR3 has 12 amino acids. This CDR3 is CAWSVRSDTQYF. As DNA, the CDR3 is TGTGCCTGGAGTGTACGGAGCGATACGCAGTATTTT.

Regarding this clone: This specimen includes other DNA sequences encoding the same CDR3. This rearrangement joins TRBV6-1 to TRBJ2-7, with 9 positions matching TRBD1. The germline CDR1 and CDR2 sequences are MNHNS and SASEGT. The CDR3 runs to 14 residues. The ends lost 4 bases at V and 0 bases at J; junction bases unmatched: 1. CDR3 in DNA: TGTGCCAGCAGTGGGACAGGGGCCTCCTACGAGCAGTACTTC. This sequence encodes CASSGTGASYEQYF.

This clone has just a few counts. CDR3 DNA: TGTGCCAGCAGTTTACCAGGACTAGCTTTCCACGAGCAGTACTTC. Its protein is CASSLPGLAFHEQYF. This sequence joins TRBV27 and TRBJ2-7; TRBD2 aligns across 8 bases. CDR3 length equals 15 residues. The germline gives CDR1 MNHEY, CDR2 SMNVEV (reference sequence). With V trimmed by 2 bases and J by 5 bases, 8 bases remained unmatched.